The sequence of this T cell receptor (beta chain) was determined in a study of lymphopenia after photon versus proton radiotherapy. Whole-study results and caveats: Larger post-nadir TCR diversity loss correlated inversely with survival in deceased patients. Post-nadir diversity loss with photons came from oligoclonal expansion, particularly CD8+ Temra cells.

The V end lost 3 bases, the J end lost 6 bases, and 7 bases lay between the germline ends. From germline, CDR1 is SGHRS and CDR2 YFSETQ. The CDR3 covers 13 residues. Profiled with immunoSEQ multiplex PCR; TCRdb holds only in-frame clones, not every one. The sample lists 65,000 to 85,000 clones, 85% to 95% seen once, with about 2% in the top ten. About this clone: What it binds is unknown.

Sequences were derived from peripheral blood, sampled from a patient treated with photon-based radiotherapy. The chain is built from TRBV5-1 and TRBJ1-6; unclear D gene. The receptor comes from a woman between 40 and 50 years old with cholangiocarcinoma. CDR3 loop: CASSSGVNSPLHF. CDR3 in DNA: TGCGCCAGCAGCTCCGGAGTTAATTCACCCCTCCACTTT. Full variable domain (rest looked up from reference TRBV5-1 and TRBJ1-6): KAGVTQTPRYLIKTRGQQVTLSCSPISGHRSVSWYQQTPGQGLQFLFEYFSETQRNKGNFPGRFSGRQFSNSRSEMNVSTLELGDSALYLCASSSGVNSPLHFGNGTRLTVT.